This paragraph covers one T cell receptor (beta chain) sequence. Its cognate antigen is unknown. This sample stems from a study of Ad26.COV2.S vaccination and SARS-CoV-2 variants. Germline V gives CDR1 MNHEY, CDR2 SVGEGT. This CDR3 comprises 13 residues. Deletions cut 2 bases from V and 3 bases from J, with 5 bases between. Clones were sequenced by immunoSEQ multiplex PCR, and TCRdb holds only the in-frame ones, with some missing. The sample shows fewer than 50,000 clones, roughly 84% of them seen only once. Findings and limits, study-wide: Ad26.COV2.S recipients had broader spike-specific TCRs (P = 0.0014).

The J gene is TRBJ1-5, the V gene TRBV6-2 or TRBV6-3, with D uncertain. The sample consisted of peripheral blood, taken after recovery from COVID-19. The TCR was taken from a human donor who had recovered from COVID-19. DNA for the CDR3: TGTGCCAGCAGTTACGACTTCAATCAGCCCCAGCATTTT. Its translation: CASSYDFNQPQHF.